The rows below give T cell receptor beta chains drawn from one sample of a study of T-cell memory formation after mild COVID-19. TCRdb processed the 5' RACE reads anew with MiXCR; each CDR3 protein has one entry. The sample includes about 200,000 distinct CDR3 sequences, about a sixth of them seen just once. The specimen sequenced was PBMCs or a T cell subset sorted from them (not recorded which). The source is an adult woman who had mild COVID-19 (a few samples of this study predate the infection). Cell type and time point are not known. CDR3s include the opening cysteine and the closing phenylalanine or tryptophan. The order of the fields is J gene, D gene, clone size, V gene, CDR3 DNA, CDR3 protein. D genes are given only for firm matches. Size is omitted from some rows. Given values are once, few, many or a class for expanded clones.

>TRBJ2-7|TRBD1|many|TRBV7-8
TGTGCCAGCAGCTTGGGACCGGACAGGGTTTACGAGCAGTACTTC
CASSLGPDRVYEQYF
>TRBJ2-7|-|-|TRBV27
TGTGCCAGCAGTCCACGCGGACAGATAATCTACGAGCAGTACTTC
CASSPRGQIIYEQYF
>TRBJ1-1|TRBD1|-|TRBV10-3
TGTGCCATCAGTCAGGACAGGGGGTCTGAAGCTTTCTTT
CAISQDRGSEAFF
>TRBJ2-1|-|-|TRBV29-1
TGCAGCGTTGTTCTCTGGGTAGGGGGCAATGAGCAGTTCTTC
CSVVLWVGGNEQFF
>TRBJ1-1|TRBD1|few|TRBV27
TGTGCCAGCAGTTTATCGGGACAGTCTATGAACACTGAAGCTTTCTTT
CASSLSGQSMNTEAFF
>TRBJ1-6|-|many|TRBV6-5
TGTGCCAGCAGTTACGGAGCTCCGGGCTCCTATAATTCACCCCTCCACTTT
CASSYGAPGSYNSPLHF
>TRBJ2-1|-|many|TRBV12-3/TRBV12-4
TGTGCCAGCAGAGGGGGAGGGAATGAGCAGTTCTTC
CASRGGGNEQFF
>TRBJ2-2|-|-|TRBV5-1
TGCGCCAGCAGCTTAGAGGGGCCCGGGGAGCTGTTTTTT
CASSLEGPGELFF
>TRBJ1-2|-|-|TRBV12-3/TRBV12-4
TGTGCCAGCAGTTTGGCGGGGCCATATGGCTACACCTTC
CASSLAGPYGYTF
>TRBJ2-3|-|-|TRBV24-1
TGTGCCACCAGTGGCCTTCCTAGCGCCACACGTACAGATACGCAGTATTTT
CATSGLPSATRTDTQYF
>TRBJ2-6|-|-|TRBV5-1
TGCGCCAGCAGCTCTGGTACTGGGGCCAACGTCCTGACTTTC
CASSSGTGANVLTF
>TRBJ1-3|-|-|TRBV20-1
TGCAGTGCTAGAGATAACGGAAACACCATATATTTT
CSARDNGNTIYF
>TRBJ2-3|-|-|TRBV25-1
TGTGCCAGCAGTGACCACCTGGGCACAGATACGCAGTATTTT
CASSDHLGTDTQYF
>TRBJ1-6|-|-|TRBV2
TGTGCCAGCAGTGTTGGACAGCTTAATTCACCCCTCCACTTT
CASSVGQLNSPLHF
>TRBJ1-4|-|-|TRBV18
TGTGCCAGCTCACCAAATCGGGGGGGCTCGGGTGAAAAACTGTTTTTT
CASSPNRGGSGEKLFF
>TRBJ2-7|TRBD1|-|TRBV6-2/TRBV6-3
TGTGCCAGCAGGCGGTACCGGGACAGGGTCTACGAGCAGTACTTC
CASRRYRDRVYEQYF
>TRBJ1-5|-|few|TRBV6-1
TGTGCCACCGGGCAGGGGTTCAATCAGCCCCAGCATTTT
CATGQGFNQPQHF
>TRBJ1-2|-|few|TRBV20-1
TGCAGTGTCCCGGCGGGGGTCTATGGCTACACCTTC
CSVPAGVYGYTF
>TRBJ2-2|TRBD2|-|TRBV9
TGTGCCAGCAGCCCTGGGGCTAGCGGTTACACCGGGGAGCTGTTTTTT
CASSPGASGYTGELFF
>TRBJ2-1|TRBD1|-|TRBV15
TGTGCCACCAGCCCGGGACAGATCTTGGGTAATGAGCAGTTCTTC
CATSPGQILGNEQFF
>TRBJ1-1|TRBD1|few|TRBV7-3
TGTGCCAGCAGCTTAGGCCGAACAGGGGGCACTGAAGCTTTCTTT
CASSLGRTGGTEAFF
>TRBJ2-5|-|few|TRBV12-3/TRBV12-4
TGTGCCAGCAGCCTCCCTGGGGGATGGAAGACCCAGTACTTC
CASSLPGGWKTQYF
>TRBJ2-1|TRBD2|-|TRBV5-6
TGTGCCAGCAGCTCGCGGACTAGCGGGAGGCGTAGCTCCTACAATGAGCAGTTCTTC
CASSSRTSGRRSSYNEQFF
>TRBJ1-2|-|few|TRBV5-1
TGCGCCAGCAGCTCGGACGGATTCTATGGCTACACCTTC
CASSSDGFYGYTF
>TRBJ2-3|-|few|TRBV4-1
TGCGCCAGCAGCCAAGGGGGGGCTACAGATACGCAGTATTTT
CASSQGGATDTQYF
>TRBJ2-1|-|few|TRBV4-1
TGCGCCAGCAGCCCCGAACGATACAATGAGCAGTTCTTC
CASSPERYNEQFF
>TRBJ2-3|TRBD2|-|TRBV10-3
TGTGCCATCAGTGAGTCGGGACTAGCGGGAGACGCAGATACGCAGTATTTT
CAISESGLAGDADTQYF
>TRBJ2-4|-|few|TRBV20-1
TGCAGTGCTCCGGACAGCGAGGGAAAAAACATTCAGTACTTC
CSAPDSEGKNIQYF
>TRBJ1-1|-|few|TRBV5-1
TGCGCCAGCAGCTCACAGCTCCACACTGAAGCTTTCTTT
CASSSQLHTEAFF
>TRBJ2-1|TRBD2|-|TRBV24-1
TGTGCCACCAGTGATCCGACTAGCGGGAGCGGTGAGCAGTTCTTC
CATSDPTSGSGEQFF
>TRBJ1-6|-|-|TRBV9
TGTGCCAGCAGCGCCATGAATGGGACACCCCTCCACTTT
CASSAMNGTPLHF
>TRBJ2-7|-|few|TRBV7-2
TGTGCCAGCAGCTTAGATCAGTTGGTGGTCGAGCAGTACTTC
CASSLDQLVVEQYF
>TRBJ1-1|-|few|TRBV15
TGTGCCACCAAGTGGGCCCCGAACACTGAAGCTTTCTTT
CATKWAPNTEAFF
>TRBJ1-6|-|-|TRBV4-3
TGCGCCAGCAGCCCTAGTAGGGGGGATTTTTCACCCCTCCACTTT
CASSPSRGDFSPLHF
>TRBJ2-1|TRBD1|many|TRBV5-1
TGCGCCAGCAGCAGGGGACAGGGGGCATACAATGAGCAGTTCTTC
CASSRGQGAYNEQFF
>TRBJ1-1|-|-|TRBV29-1
TGCAGCGTTGAGGTTCAGCTACACACTGAAGCTTTCTTT
CSVEVQLHTEAFF
>TRBJ1-1|-|-|TRBV6-1
TGTGCCAGCCCAAGAGATAGAAGCAAGGTTGGGAACACTGAAGCTTTCTTT
CASPRDRSKVGNTEAFF
>TRBJ2-1|TRBD2|many|TRBV5-1
TGCGCCAGCGGGTTGGGACTAGCGAGTTACAATGAGCAGTTCTTC
CASGLGLASYNEQFF
>TRBJ2-7|-|-|TRBV5-1
TGCGCCAGCAGCTTGGATACCTACGAGCAGTACTTC
CASSLDTYEQYF
>TRBJ1-5|-|many|TRBV5-1
TGCGCCAGCAGCTTGACGGTCGATCAGCCCCAGCATTTT
CASSLTVDQPQHF
>TRBJ2-1|-|many|TRBV29-1
TGCAGCGTTGCCCGGCGAAGCTCCTACAATGAGCAGTTCTTC
CSVARRSSYNEQFF
>TRBJ1-5|-|-|TRBV6-2/TRBV6-3
TGTGCCAGCAGACGACAAACAGGTCTCCGGGTTCAGCCCCAGCATTTT
CASRRQTGLRVQPQHF
>TRBJ1-5|-|-|TRBV2
TGTGCCAGCGGGCGGGGAAGCAATCAGCCCCAGCATTTT
CASGRGSNQPQHF
>TRBJ2-3|-|-|TRBV5-1
TGCGCCAGCAGCGGCCGGGACATTAGCACAGATACGCAGTATTTT
CASSGRDISTDTQYF
>TRBJ1-2|-|-|TRBV6-5
TGTGCCAGCAGTAGGACAGCTAACTATGGCTACACCTTC
CASSRTANYGYTF
>TRBJ2-7|TRBD2|many|TRBV2
TGTGCCAGCATCCTTAGCGGGAGGGTCTACGAGCAGTACTTC
CASILSGRVYEQYF
>TRBJ2-2|-|-|TRBV19
TGTGCCAGTAGTATCTGGGGTTACGGCGGGGAGCTGTTTTTT
CASSIWGYGGELFF
>TRBJ2-7|-|-|TRBV5-1
TGCGCCAGCACCTTGGCCGCGGGGTACGAGCAGTACTTC
CASTLAAGYEQYF
>TRBJ1-1|-|-|TRBV7-3
TGTGCCAGCAGCTTCAGGGTTGACACTGAAGCTTTCTTT
CASSFRVDTEAFF
>TRBJ2-3|TRBD1|-|TRBV7-3
TGTGCCAGCAGCTACGGACAGGCCACAGATACGCAGTATTTT
CASSYGQATDTQYF
>TRBJ2-7|-|few|TRBV4-2
TGTGCCAGCAGCCTTAGCGGCGTCGAAAGGGAGCAGTACTTC
CASSLSGVEREQYF
>TRBJ1-1|-|many|TRBV30
TGTGCCTGGAGTTCACAGACTCCGAACACTGAAGCTTTCTTT
CAWSSQTPNTEAFF
>TRBJ2-3|-|-|TRBV15
TGTGCCACCAGCAGGAGTTTGGCAGATACGCAGTATTTT
CATSRSLADTQYF
>TRBJ1-3|-|-|TRBV4-3
TGCGCCAGCAGCTCCCACGCCTCGGATGGAAACACCATATATTTT
CASSSHASDGNTIYF